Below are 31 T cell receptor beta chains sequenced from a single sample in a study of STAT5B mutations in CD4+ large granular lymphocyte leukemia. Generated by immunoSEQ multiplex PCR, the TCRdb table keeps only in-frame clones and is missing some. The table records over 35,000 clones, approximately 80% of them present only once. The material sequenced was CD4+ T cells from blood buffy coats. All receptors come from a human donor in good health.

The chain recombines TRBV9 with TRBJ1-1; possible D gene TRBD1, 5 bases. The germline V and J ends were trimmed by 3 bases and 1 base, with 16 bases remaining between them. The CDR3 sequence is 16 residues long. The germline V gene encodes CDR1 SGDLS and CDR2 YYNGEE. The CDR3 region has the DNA TGTGCCAGCAGCGCGGGGTCGGGCGGGGGGAACACTGAAGCTTTCTTT. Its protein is CASSAGSGGGNTEAFF.

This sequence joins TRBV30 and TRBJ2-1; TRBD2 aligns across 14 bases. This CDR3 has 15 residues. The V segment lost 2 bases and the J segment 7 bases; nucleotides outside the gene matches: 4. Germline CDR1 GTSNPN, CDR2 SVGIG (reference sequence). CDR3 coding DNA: TGTGCCTGGAGTTCGGGACTAGCGGGAGATAATGAGCAGTTCTTC. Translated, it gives CAWSSGLAGDNEQFF.

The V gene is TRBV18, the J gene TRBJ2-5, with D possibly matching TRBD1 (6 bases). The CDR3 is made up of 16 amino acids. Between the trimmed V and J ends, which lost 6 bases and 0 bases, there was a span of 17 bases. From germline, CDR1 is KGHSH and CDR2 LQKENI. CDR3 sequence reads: CASSPSLRTDQETQYF. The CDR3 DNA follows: TGTGCCAGCTCCCCTTCCCTCCGGACAGACCAAGAGACCCAGTACTTC.

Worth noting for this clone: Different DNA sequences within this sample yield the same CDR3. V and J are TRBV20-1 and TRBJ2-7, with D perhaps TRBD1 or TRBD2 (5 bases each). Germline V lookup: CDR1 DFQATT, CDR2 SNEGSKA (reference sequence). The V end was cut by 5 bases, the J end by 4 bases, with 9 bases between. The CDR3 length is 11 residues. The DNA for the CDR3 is TGCAGTGCTGGGACCCCTTACGAGCAGTACTTC. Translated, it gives CSAGTPYEQYF.

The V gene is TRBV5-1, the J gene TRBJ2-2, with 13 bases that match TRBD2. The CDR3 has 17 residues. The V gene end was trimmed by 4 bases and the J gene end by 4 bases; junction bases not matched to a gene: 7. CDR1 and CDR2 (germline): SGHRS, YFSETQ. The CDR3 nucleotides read TGCGCCAGCAGCCACCGGACTAGCGGGAGAGGCACCGGGGAGCTGTTTTTT. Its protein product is CASSHRTSGRGTGELFF.

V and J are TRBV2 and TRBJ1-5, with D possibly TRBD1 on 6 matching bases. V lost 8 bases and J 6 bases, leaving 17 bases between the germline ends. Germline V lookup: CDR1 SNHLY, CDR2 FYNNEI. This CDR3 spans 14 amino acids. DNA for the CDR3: TGTGCCAGCGGGGGGGGGCAGGGCCCTCAGCCCCAGCATTTT. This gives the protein CASGGGQGPQPQHF.

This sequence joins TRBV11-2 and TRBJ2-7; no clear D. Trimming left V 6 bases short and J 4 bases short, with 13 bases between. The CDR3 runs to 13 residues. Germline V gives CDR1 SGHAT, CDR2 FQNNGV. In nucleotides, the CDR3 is TGTGCCAGCAGTTTCCGCACGAGTTACGAGCAGTACTTC. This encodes CASSFRTSYEQYF.

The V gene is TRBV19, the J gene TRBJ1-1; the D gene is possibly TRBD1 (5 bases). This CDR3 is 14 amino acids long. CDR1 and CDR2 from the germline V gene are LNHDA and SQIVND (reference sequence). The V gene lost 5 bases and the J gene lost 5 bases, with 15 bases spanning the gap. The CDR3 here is CASSAQGVGTEAFF. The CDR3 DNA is TGTGCCAGTAGTGCTCAGGGAGTAGGGACTGAAGCTTTCTTT.

The CDR3 loop is CASSQGRGEQYF. The CDR3 DNA follows: TGCGCCAGCAGCCAAGGACGGGGCGAGCAGTACTTC. V and J are TRBV4-3 and TRBJ2-7; D might be TRBD2 (5 bases). This CDR3 is 12 amino acids long. The germline CDR1 and CDR2 sequences are LGHNA and YSLEER. Deletions cut 1 base from V and 6 bases from J, with 7 bases between.

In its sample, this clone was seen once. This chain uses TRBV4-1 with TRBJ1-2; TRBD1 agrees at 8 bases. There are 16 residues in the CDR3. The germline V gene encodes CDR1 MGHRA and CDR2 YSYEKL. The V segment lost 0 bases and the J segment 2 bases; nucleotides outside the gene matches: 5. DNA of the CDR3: TGCGCCAGCAGCCAAGAGAGACAGGGGATAAACTATGGCTACACCTTC. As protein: CASSQERQGINYGYTF.

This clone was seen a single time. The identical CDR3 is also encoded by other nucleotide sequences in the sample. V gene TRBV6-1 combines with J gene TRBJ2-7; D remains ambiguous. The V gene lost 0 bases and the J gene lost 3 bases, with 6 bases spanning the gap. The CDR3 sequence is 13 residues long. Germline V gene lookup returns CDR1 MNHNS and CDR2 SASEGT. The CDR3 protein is CASSEAPVYEQYF. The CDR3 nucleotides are TGTGCCAGCAGTGAAGCACCGGTCTACGAGCAGTACTTC.

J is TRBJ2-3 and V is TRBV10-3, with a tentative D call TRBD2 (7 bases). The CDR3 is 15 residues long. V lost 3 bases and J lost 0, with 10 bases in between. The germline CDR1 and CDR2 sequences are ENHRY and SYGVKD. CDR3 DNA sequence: TGTGCCATCAGTGATGGGAGGGGGAGCACAGATACGCAGTATTTT. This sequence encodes CAISDGRGSTDTQYF.

CDR3 coding DNA: TGCGCCAGCAGCCCTCAGGGAGAGGGTTACAATGAGCAGTTCTTC. Its translation: CASSPQGEGYNEQFF. The chain carries TRBV4-1 and TRBJ2-1; D tentatively fits TRBD1 or TRBD2 (5 bases each). V was trimmed by 4 bases and J by 4 bases, leaving 14 bases between them. From germline, CDR1 is MGHRA and CDR2 YSYEKL. This CDR3 comprises 15 residues.

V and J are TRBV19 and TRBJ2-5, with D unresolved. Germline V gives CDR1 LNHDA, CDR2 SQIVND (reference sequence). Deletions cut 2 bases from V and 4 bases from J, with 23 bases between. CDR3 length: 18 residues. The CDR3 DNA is TGTGCCAGTAGTATAAGCCCAGCCCAAGGATTAATACGAGAGACCCAGTACTTC. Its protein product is CASSISPAQGLIRETQYF.

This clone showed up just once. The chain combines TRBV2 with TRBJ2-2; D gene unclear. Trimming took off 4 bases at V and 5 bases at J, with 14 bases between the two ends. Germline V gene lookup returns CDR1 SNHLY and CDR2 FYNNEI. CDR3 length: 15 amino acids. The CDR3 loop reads CASSARTAYTGELFF. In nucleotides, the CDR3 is TGTGCCAGCAGTGCGCGGACCGCCTATACCGGGGAGCTGTTTTTT. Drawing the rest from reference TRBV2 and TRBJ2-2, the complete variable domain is EPEVTQTPSHQVTQMGQEVILRCVPISNHLYFYWYRQILGQKVEFLVSFYNNEISEKSEIFDDQFSVERPDGSNFTLKIRSTKLEDSAMYFCASSARTAYTGELFFGEGSRLTVL.

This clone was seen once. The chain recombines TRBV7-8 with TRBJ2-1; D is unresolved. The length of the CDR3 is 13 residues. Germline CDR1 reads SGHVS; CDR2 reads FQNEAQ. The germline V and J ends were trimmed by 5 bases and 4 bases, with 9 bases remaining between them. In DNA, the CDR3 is TGTGCCAGCAGCCTTGATATGTACAATGAGCAGTTCTTC. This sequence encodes CASSLDMYNEQFF.

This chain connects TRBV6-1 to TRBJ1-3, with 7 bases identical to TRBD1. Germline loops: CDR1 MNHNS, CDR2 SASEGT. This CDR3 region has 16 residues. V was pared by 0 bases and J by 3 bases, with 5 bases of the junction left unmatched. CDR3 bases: TGTGCCAGCAGTGAAGCCGAGACAGGGATTGGAAACACCATATATTTT. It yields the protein CASSEAETGIGNTIYF.

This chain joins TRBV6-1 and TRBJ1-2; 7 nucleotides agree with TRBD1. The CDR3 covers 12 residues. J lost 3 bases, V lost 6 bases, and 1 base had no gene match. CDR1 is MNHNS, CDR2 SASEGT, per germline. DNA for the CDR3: TGTGCCAGCAGCACAGGGGACTATGGCTACACCTTC. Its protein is CASSTGDYGYTF.

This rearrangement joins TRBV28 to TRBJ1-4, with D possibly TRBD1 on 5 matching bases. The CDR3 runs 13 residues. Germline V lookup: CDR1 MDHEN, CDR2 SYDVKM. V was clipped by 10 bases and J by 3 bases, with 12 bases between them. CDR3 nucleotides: TGTGCCACCCATAGGGGACCTAATGAAAAACTGTTTTTT. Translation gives CATHRGPNEKLFF.

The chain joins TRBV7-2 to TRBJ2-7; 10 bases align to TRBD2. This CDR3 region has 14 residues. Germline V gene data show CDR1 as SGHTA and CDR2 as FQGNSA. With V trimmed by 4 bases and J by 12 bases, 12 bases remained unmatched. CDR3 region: CASSSSPGTSAPYF. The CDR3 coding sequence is TGTGCCAGCAGCTCGAGTCCCGGGACTAGCGCACCGTACTTC.

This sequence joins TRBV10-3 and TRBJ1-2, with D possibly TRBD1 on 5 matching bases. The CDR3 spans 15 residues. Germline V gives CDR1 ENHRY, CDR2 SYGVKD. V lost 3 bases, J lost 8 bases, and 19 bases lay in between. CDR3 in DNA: TGTGCCATCAGTGACCCAGTGAGGGGCACGGGGGGCTACACCTTC. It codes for CAISDPVRGTGGYTF.

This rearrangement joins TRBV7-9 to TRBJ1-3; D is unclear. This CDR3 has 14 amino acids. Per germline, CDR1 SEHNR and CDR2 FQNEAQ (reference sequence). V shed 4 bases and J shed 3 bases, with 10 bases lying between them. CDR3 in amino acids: CASSSNTVGNTIYF. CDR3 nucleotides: TGTGCCAGCAGCTCCAACACAGTTGGAAACACCATATATTTT.

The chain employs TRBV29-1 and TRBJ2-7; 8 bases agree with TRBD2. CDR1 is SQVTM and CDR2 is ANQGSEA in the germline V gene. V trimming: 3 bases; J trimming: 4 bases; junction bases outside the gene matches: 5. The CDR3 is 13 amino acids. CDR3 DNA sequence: TGCAGCGTTGAGGTCGGGGGGGAATACGAGCAGTACTTC. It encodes CSVEVGGEYEQYF.

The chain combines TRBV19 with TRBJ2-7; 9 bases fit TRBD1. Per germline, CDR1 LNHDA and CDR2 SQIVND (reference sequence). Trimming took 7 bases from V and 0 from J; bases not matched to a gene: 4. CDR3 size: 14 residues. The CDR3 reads CASTQTGGSYEQYF. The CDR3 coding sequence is TGTGCCAGTACTCAGACAGGGGGCTCCTACGAGCAGTACTTC.

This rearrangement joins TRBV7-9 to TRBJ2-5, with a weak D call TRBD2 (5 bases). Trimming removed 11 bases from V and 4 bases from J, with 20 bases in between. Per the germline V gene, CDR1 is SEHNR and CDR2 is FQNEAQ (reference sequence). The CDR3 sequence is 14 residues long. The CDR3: CAGSRSEIRETQYF. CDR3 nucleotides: TGTGCCGGGAGCCGGTCCGAAATCCGAGAGACCCAGTACTTC.

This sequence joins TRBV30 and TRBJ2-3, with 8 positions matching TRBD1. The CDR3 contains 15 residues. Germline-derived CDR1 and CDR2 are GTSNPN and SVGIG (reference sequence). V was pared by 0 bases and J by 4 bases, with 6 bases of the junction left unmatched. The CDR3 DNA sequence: TGTGCCTGGAGTGTACTTTCAGGGGGCGCAGATACGCAGTATTTT. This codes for CAWSVLSGGADTQYF.

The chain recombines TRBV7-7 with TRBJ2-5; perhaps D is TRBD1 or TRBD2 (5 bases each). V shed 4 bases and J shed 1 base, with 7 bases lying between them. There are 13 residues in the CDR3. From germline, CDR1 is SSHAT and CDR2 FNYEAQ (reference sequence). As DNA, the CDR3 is TGTGCCAGCAGCTGGGGACCCCAAGAGACCCAGTACTTC. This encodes CASSWGPQETQYF.

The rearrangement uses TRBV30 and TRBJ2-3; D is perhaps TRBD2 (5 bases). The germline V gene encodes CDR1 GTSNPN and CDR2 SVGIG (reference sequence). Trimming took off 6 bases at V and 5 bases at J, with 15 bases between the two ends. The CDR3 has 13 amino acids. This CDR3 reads CACTAAAGDTQYF. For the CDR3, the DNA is TGTGCCTGTACCGCCGCCGCGGGAGATACGCAGTATTTT.

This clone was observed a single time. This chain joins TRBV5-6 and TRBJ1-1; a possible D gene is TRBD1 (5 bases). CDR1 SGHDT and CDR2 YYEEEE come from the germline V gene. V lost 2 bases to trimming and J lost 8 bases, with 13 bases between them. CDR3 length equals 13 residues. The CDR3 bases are TGTGCCAGCAGCTTCGGTTGGCAGGGCGAAGCTTTCTTT. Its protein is CASSFGWQGEAFF.

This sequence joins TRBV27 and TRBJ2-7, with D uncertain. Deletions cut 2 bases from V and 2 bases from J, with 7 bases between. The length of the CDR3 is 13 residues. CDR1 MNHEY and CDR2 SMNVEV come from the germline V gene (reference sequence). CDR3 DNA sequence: TGTGCCAGCAGTTTAAGACAAGCCTACGAGCAGTACTTC. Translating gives CASSLRQAYEQYF.

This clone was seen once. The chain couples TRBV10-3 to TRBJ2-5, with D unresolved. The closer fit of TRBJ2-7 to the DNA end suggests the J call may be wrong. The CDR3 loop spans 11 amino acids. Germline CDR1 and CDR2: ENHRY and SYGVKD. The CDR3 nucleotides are TGTGCCATCAGTGACCCTTACGAGCAGTACTTC. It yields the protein CAISDPYEQYF.